The entry below gives a single TCR beta chain sequence along with its context. This specimen belongs to a study of PD-1 blockade in classical Hodgkin lymphoma. With 5 bases removed from V and 3 bases from J, the gap between germline ends came to 16 bases. Germline V CDR1 and CDR2: SGHAT, FQNNGV. The CDR3 extends over 15 amino acids. Relapse was seen in all patients after autologous stem cell transplantation, and brentuximab vedotin exposure was variable. Investigators isolated CD4+ T cells from thawed PBMCs through magnetic negative selection. Using immunoSEQ multiplex PCR, the repertoire was profiled, and TCRdb retains in-frame clones only, with some absent. The sample consists of 30,000 to 35,000 clones, more than 80% of them appearing once.

The chain uses TRBV11-2 and TRBJ1-1, with D tentatively TRBD1 (6 bases). This receptor was taken from a human donor with classical Hodgkin lymphoma. The starting material was CD4+ T cells from blood, obtained at baseline. The CDR3 DNA reads TGTGCCAGCAGCACCCATTCCAGGGGAGACACTGAAGCTTTCTTT. Translating gives CASSTHSRGDTEAFF.